This TCR beta chain was sequenced for a study of T cell repertoires in cytomegalovirus infection (dated by TCRdb to about 2019). Describing the broader study: Alongside well-studied HLA-B-restricted epitopes, the peptide stimulations were aimed at recently identified HLA-C-restricted CMV epitopes, whose presentation resists viral immunomodulation. Donor HLA type was relevant to the analysis, as public TCR beta signatures indicated carriage of CMV infection together with the matching HLA type. Broad study findings and their caveats: The ex vivo response was dominated by HLA-C-restricted CMV-specific TCR beta clonotypes, and the single most frequent clonotype in two of eight donors was supplied by these HLA-C-restricted clonotypes. Carriers of CMV infection plus the relevant HLA type were discriminated by the cumulative frequency of public TCR beta family members in the study cohort and in an independent roughly 400-donor cohort.

In the paper's terms, the treatment or condition label means: in vitro stimulation with specific CMV peptide epitopes to enrich CMV-specific T cells. There are 14 amino acids in the CDR3, from cysteine to phenylalanine inclusive. Only the CDR3 part of the read is kept: 42 bases, read in frame from the first base. Looking up the germline V gene yields CDR1 SGHVS and CDR2 FQNEAQ. The junction shows trimming of 1 base on V and 4 bases on J, and the gene matches do not reach 3 bases of it. TCRdb shows the sequencer as Illumina HiSeq 1500. TCRdb's own reprocessing of the public reads used fastp at Q25 and MiXCR and kept productive beta chains. Each record represents a unique CDR3 protein, reported with the most common genes and DNA among its rows. For this sample the table gives more than 75,000 distinct CDR3 sequences, of which 25% to 30% were detected only once. The top ten hold roughly 70% of the sample.

As concerns this clonotype: Its antigen specificity is not known. Per-base qualities were not stored, and no clone one base away is much larger.

The source was CD8+ T cells from cultured PBMCs, collected from culture after CMV antigen stimulation. The chain is made from TRBV7-8 and TRBJ2-7; 8 of the junction bases match TRBD1. This receptor was identified in a human donor in good health (CMV status not recorded). Some clones in this sample may be carry-over from other donors' samples. The nucleotide sequence is given as TGTGCCAGCAGCTTAGGAAGGACAGGGTACGAGCAGTACTTC. Translated, this is CASSLGRTGYEQYF.